One and the same sample provided the 9 T cell receptor beta chains below, sequenced in a study of blood T cell repertoires in COVID-19. Clones were sequenced by immunoSEQ multiplex PCR, and TCRdb holds only the in-frame ones, with some missing. The data show 140,000 or so clones, 80% to 90% seen once. Sequenced sample: peripheral blood. These TCRs come from a woman between 50 and 59 years old with active or convalescent COVID-19.

The chain uses TRBV5-4 and TRBJ2-5; possibly TRBD2 for D (6 bases). This CDR3 region has 14 residues. Trimming shortened V by 0 bases and J by 5 bases, and 11 bases separated the two germline ends. Germline CDR1 and CDR2: SGHNT and YYREEE (reference sequence). CDR3 loop: CASSLAGGKETQYF. In nucleotides, the CDR3 is TGTGCCAGCAGCTTGGCCGGCGGGAAGGAGACCCAGTACTTC. The full variable domain, rest sourced from reference TRBV5-4 and TRBJ2-5, is ETGVTQSPTHLIKTRGQQVTLRCSSQSGHNTVSWYQQALGQGPQFIFQYYREEENGRGNFPPRFSGLQFPNYSSELNVNALELDDSALYLCASSLAGGKETQYFGPGTRLLVL.

This rearrangement joins TRBV7-8 to TRBJ2-7; weak D call: TRBD1 (7 bases). Germline CDR1 and CDR2: SGHVS and FQNEAQ. The CDR3 is 14 amino acids. V dropped 1 base and J dropped 6 bases, with 13 bases sitting between them. CDR3: CASSLVDRRGEQYF. In DNA, the CDR3 is TGTGCCAGCAGCTTAGTGGACAGGAGGGGCGAGCAGTACTTC.

This chain's CDR3 is CASSSGQTFIQPQHF. As DNA, the CDR3 is TGTGCCAGCAGCTCGGGACAGACTTTTATTCAGCCCCAGCATTTT. The chain recombines TRBV7-9 with TRBJ1-5; the match to TRBD1 covers 7 bases. Unmatched junction bases numbered 9, after V lost 4 bases and J lost 6 bases. Germline values: CDR1 SEHNR, CDR2 FQNEAQ (reference sequence). The CDR3 is 15 residues long.

This clone was recorded only once. This chain connects TRBV27 to TRBJ1-3; D is possibly TRBD1 (6 bases). Deletions cut 6 bases from V and 4 bases from J, with 10 bases between. Per germline, CDR1 MNHEY and CDR2 SMNVEV (reference sequence). The CDR3 is 13 residues long. The chain's CDR3 is CASRKGGGNTIYF. The CDR3 nucleotides are TGTGCCAGCAGGAAAGGGGGAGGAAACACCATATATTTT.

The gene calls are TRBV3-1 (or the pseudogene TRBV3-2) and TRBJ2-3, with TRBD2 matching 9 bases. The CDR3 has 15 residues. Per the germline V gene, CDR1 is LGHDT and CDR2 is YNNKEL (reference sequence). J was trimmed by 3 bases and V by 2 bases; bases with no gene match: 3. CDR3 nucleotides: TGTGCCAGCAGCCAACTAGCGGGACGTACAGATACGCAGTATTTT. It is translated as CASSQLAGRTDTQYF.

The V and J genes are TRBV2 and TRBJ2-3; D is undetermined. CDR3 length: 12 amino acids. The germline gives CDR1 SNHLY, CDR2 FYNNEI. With 1 base removed from V and 7 bases from J, the gap between germline ends came to 6 bases. The CDR3 protein is CASSEVPNTQYF. The CDR3 DNA follows: TGTGCCAGCAGTGAAGTACCTAATACGCAGTATTTT.

The chain uses TRBV7-3 and TRBJ2-2; 8 bases line up with TRBD2. V was clipped by 4 bases and J by 6 bases; unmatched bases: 4. The CDR3 extends over 14 amino acids. Per the germline V gene, CDR1 is SGHTA and CDR2 is FQGTGA. The CDR3, as DNA: TGTGCCAGCAGCTCGACTAGCGACTCCGGGGAGCTGTTTTTT. It encodes CASSSTSDSGELFF.

V is TRBV30 and J is TRBJ1-5, with a weak D call TRBD1 (5 bases). V lost 3 bases, J lost 8 bases, and 14 bases lay in between. Germline CDR1 reads GTSNPN; CDR2 reads SVGIG (reference sequence). The CDR3 is made up of 13 amino acids. CDR3 in DNA: TGTGCCTGGAGGCGGGACTCCAGTGAGCCCCAGCATTTT. Protein sequence: CAWRRDSSEPQHF.

The gene calls are TRBV27 and TRBJ1-3; no firm D call. This CDR3 comprises 16 residues. CDR1 and CDR2 (germline): MNHEY, SMNVEV (reference sequence). The V end was cut by 6 bases, the J end by 0 bases, with 15 bases between. CDR3 in amino acids: CASRATTGSSGNTIYF. The CDR3 DNA reads as TGTGCCAGCAGAGCGACGACGGGAAGCTCTGGAAACACCATATATTTT.